This T cell receptor beta chain was found in a study of T cells in Graves' hyperthyroidism and ophthalmopathy. Study-wide points: Within blood appeared most thyroid clonotypes that had expanded above 0.001.

Active moderate-to-severe ophthalmopathy, Clinical Activity Score at least 3, NOSPECS at least 4, under 3 months' duration. The table lists this clonotype with a few counts. What it recognizes is unknown. TCR beta CDR3 region amplification was performed from RNA transcripts. HTBI primers drove first-round RT-PCR of the TCR CDR3. TCRdb recomputed calls from the multiplex PCR reads with MiXCR, one row per CDR3 protein. The profile covers roughly 640,000 distinct CDR3 sequences, with about a sixth appearing a single time and roughly 3.5% taken by the ten largest. The CDR3 covers 15 residues. CDR1 and CDR2 from the germline V gene are DFQATT and SNEGSKA (reference sequence). V was shortened by 1 base and J by 6 bases, with 13 bases between the two germline ends.

This chain uses TRBV20-1 with TRBJ1-6; tentative D call: TRBD1 (5 bases). The material sequenced was blood. The TCR sequence derives from a middle-aged woman with Graves' ophthalmopathy. This chain's CDR3 is CSARGEGDLNSPLHF. In DNA form, the CDR3 reads TGCAGTGCTAGAGGAGAAGGGGACCTTAATTCACCCCTCCACTTT.